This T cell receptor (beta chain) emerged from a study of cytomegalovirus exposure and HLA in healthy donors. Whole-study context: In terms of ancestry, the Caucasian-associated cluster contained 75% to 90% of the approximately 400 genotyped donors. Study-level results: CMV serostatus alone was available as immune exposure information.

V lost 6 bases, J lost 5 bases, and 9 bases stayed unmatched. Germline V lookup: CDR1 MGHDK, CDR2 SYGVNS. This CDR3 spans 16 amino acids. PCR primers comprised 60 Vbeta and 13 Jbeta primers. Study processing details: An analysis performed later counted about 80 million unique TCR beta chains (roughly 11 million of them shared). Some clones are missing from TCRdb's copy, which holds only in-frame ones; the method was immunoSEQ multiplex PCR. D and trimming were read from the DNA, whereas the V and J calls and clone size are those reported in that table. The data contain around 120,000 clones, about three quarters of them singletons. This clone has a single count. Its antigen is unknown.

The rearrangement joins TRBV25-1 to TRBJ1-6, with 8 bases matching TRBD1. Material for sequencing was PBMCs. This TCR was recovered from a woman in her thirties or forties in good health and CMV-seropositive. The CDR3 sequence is CASRRQGAGDNSPLHF. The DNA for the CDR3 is TGTGCCAGCAGGCGGCAGGGGGCTGGCGATAATTCACCCCTCCACTTT. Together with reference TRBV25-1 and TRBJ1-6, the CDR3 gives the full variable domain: EADIYQTPRYLVIGTGKKITLECSQTMGHDKMYWYQQDPGMELHLIHYSYGVNSTEKGDLSSESTVSRIRTEHFPLTLESARPSHTSQYLCASRRQGAGDNSPLHFGNGTRLTVT.